The subject of this entry is one TCR beta chain. Its antigen is as yet unknown. These data belong to a study of identical twins. The CDR3 length is 11 residues. V was clipped by 5 bases and J by 4 bases, with 6 bases between them. Germline V gene lookup returns CDR1 SGHAT and CDR2 FQNNGV. Template switching (which added a universal primer site) was used, and cDNA carried unique molecular identifiers. TCRdb independently ran MiXCR on the 5' RACE reads; one entry per CDR3 protein. In the table there are about 530,000 distinct CDR3 sequences, 20% to 25% of which are singletons. General observations from the study: High-abundance cord blood beta clonotypes had fewer insertions; memory repertoires showed none.

The same sample was also studied in work on yellow fever vaccine responses in identical twins. That work states: Each twin's T cell response to the vaccine was reported to look partly convergent and partly personalized.

V is TRBV11-2 and J is TRBJ2-7, with D hard to call. This receptor was taken from a woman between 18 and 30 years old in good health. The sequenced sample was CD4+ T cells sorted from blood. The DNA for the CDR3 is TGTGCCAGCAGCCAAAAATACGAGCAGTACTTC. This gives the protein CASSQKYEQYF.